One and the same sample provided the 6 T cell receptor beta chains below, sequenced in a study of blood T cells in healthy people across ages. For the second PCR, which ran for about 6 to 12 cycles, a sample-barcoded 5' primer and a J-beta primer mix were used. TCRdb fed the 5' RACE reads into MiXCR, producing one record per CDR3 protein. The table records just under 750,000 distinct CDR3 sequences, 20% to 25% of them present only once. Sequencing used blood. The source of these receptors is a man in his 70s in good health.

J is TRBJ2-3 and V is TRBV28; either TRBD1 or TRBD2 may supply D (5 bases each). CDR3 size: 15 residues. V was shortened by 6 bases and J by 3 bases, with 16 bases between the two germline ends. CDR1 and CDR2 (germline): MDHEN, SYDVKM. The CDR3 DNA is TGTGCCAGCAGCTCCGGATTTGGGGGTACAGATACGCAGTATTTT. It yields the protein CASSSGFGGTDTQYF.

J is TRBJ2-7 and V is TRBV5-1; no reliable D call. The germline CDR1 and CDR2 sequences are SGHRS and YFSETQ. The CDR3 has 13 amino acids. The V and J ends lost 2 bases and 5 bases respectively, with 11 bases between them. CDR3 sequence: CASSLPEVHEQYF. The CDR3 region has the DNA TGCGCCAGCAGCTTACCCGAGGTCCACGAGCAGTACTTC.

The chain links TRBV11-2 to TRBJ2-1, with 10 positions matching TRBD2. The end of the DNA aligns better with TRBJ2-7, so the J call may be wrong. From germline, CDR1 is SGHAT and CDR2 FQNNGV. The CDR3 spans 15 residues. CDR3 amino acids: CASSLDLAGEYEQYF. The DNA for the CDR3 is TGTGCCAGCAGCTTAGACCTAGCGGGGGAATACGAGCAGTACTTC.

The chain links TRBV2 to TRBJ2-3; 7 nucleotides agree with TRBD2. Germline values: CDR1 SNHLY, CDR2 FYNNEI. V was pared by 7 bases and J by 5 bases, with 6 bases of the junction left unmatched. This CDR3 contains 13 residues. In DNA form, the CDR3 reads TGTGCCAGCACCGGGAGGCGGGGAGATACGCAGTATTTT. Its translation is CASTGRRGDTQYF. The complete variable domain, with remaining parts taken from reference TRBV2 and TRBJ2-3, reads EPEVTQTPSHQVTQMGQEVILRCVPISNHLYFYWYRQILGQKVEFLVSFYNNEISEKSEIFDDQFSVERPDGSNFTLKIRSTKLEDSAMYFCASTGRRGDTQYFGPGTRLTVL.

This clonotype was recorded many times. This sequence joins TRBV29-1 and TRBJ2-5, with 9 nucleotides matching TRBD2. The end of the DNA is better explained by TRBJ2-7, so the J call may be wrong. From germline, CDR1 is SQVTM and CDR2 ANQGSEA. The CDR3 spans 14 residues. The CDR3 nucleotides are TGCAGCGTTGAAGTGGGTAGCGGGAGCTACGAGCAGTACTTC. It encodes CSVEVGSGSYEQYF.

A word on this clonotype: This CDR3 is missing its conserved last phenylalanine or tryptophan, likely due to a read error. The genes are TRBV5-1 and TRBJ2-1; D is possibly TRBD1 (6 bases). Germline V gene sequence: CDR1 SGHRS, CDR2 YFSETQ. The CDR3 is made up of 16 amino acids. Deletions cut 4 bases from V and 0 bases from J, with 14 bases between. CDR3 bases: TGCGCCAGCAGCCAGACAGGCATTAGCTCCTACAATGAGCAGTTCTTA. Its protein is CASSQTGISSYNEQFL.